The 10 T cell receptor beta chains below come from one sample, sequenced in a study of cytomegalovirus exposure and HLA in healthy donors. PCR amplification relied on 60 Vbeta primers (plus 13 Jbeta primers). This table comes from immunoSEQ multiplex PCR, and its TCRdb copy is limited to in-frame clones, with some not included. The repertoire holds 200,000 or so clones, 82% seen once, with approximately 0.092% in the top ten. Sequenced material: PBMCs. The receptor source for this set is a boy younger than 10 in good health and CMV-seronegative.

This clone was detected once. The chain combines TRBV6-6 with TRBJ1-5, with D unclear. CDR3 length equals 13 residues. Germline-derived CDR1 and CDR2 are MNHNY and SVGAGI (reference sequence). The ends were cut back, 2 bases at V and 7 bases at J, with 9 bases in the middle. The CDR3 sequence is CASSYGTWQPQHF. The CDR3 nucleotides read TGTGCCAGCAGTTACGGCACGTGGCAGCCCCAGCATTTT.

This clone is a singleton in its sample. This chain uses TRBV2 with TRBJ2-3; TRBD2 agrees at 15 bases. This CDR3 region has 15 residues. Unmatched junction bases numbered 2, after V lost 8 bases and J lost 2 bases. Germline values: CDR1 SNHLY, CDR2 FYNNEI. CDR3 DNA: TGTGCCAGCGGGACTAGCGGGGGGACCACAGATACGCAGTATTTT. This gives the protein CASGTSGGTTDTQYF.

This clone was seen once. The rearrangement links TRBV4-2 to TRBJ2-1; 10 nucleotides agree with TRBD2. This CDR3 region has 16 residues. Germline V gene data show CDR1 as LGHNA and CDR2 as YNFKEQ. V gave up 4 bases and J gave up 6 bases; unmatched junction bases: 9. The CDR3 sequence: CASSPTRSGGVNEQFF. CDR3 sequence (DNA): TGTGCCAGCAGCCCCACGCGGAGCGGGGGGGTCAATGAGCAGTTCTTC.

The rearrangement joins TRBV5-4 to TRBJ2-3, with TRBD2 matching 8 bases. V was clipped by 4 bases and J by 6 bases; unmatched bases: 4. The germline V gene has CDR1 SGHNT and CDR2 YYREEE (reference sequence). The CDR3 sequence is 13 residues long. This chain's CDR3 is CASSISGVDTQYF. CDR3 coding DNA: TGTGCCAGCAGCATTAGCGGGGTCGATACGCAGTATTTT.

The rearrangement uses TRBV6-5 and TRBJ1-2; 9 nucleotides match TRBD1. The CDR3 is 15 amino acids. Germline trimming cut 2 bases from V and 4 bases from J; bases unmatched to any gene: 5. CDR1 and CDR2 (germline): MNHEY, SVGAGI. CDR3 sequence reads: CASSYRQGVGYGYTF. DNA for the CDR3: TGTGCCAGCAGTTACCGACAGGGGGTGGGCTATGGCTACACCTTC.

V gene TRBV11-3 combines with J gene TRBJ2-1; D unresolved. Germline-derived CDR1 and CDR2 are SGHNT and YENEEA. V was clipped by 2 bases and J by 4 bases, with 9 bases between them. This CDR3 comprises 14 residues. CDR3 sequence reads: CASSLNGLYNEQFF. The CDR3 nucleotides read TGTGCCAGCAGCTTAAACGGGTTATACAATGAGCAGTTCTTC.

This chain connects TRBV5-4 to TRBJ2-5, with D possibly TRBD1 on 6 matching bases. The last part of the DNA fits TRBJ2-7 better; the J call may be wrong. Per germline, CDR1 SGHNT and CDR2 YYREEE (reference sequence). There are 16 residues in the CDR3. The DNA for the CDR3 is TGTGCCAGCAGCACAGGACAGAAGCGTATACCCTACGAGCAGTACTTC. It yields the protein CASSTGQKRIPYEQYF.

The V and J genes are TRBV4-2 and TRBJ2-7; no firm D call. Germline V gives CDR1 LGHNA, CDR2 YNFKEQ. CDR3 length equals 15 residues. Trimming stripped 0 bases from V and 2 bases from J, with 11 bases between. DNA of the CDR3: TGTGCCAGCAGCCAAGATAAACAGAGAACCTACGAGCAGTACTTC. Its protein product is CASSQDKQRTYEQYF.

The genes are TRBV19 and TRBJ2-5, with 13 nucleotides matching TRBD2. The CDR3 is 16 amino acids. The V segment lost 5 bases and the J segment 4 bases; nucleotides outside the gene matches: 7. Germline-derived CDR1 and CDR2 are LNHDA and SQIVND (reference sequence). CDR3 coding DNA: TGTGCCAGTAGTCCCGCCCGGACTAGCGGGGGAGAGACCCAGTACTTC. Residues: CASSPARTSGGETQYF. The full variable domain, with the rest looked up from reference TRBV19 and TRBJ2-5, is DGGITQSPKYLFRKEGQNVTLSCEQNLNHDAMYWYRQDPGQGLRLIYYSQIVNDFQKGDIAEGYSVSREKKESFPLTVTSAQKNPTAFYLCASSPARTSGGETQYFGPGTRLLVL.

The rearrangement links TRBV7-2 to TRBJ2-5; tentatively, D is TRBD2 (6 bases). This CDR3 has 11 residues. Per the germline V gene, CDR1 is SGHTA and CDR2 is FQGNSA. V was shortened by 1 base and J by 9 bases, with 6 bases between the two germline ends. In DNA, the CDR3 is TGTGCCAGCAGCTTAGGGGGGGCCCAGTACTTC. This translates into CASSLGGAQYF.